The 9 T cell receptor beta chains below all came from one sample that was sequenced in a study of blood T cell repertoires in COVID-19. Sequencing used immunoSEQ multiplex PCR; TCRdb keeps in-frame clones, though not all of them. The data show roughly 320,000 clones, 80% to 90% seen once. The sequencing input was PBMCs or T cells enriched from blood (not recorded which). All receptors come from a man aged 25-40 years who had recovered from COVID-19.

The V gene is TRBV7-2, the J gene TRBJ1-1; TRBD1 aligns across 9 bases. Trimming at V came to 4 bases and at J to 4 bases, leaving 7 bases not matched to a gene. The germline V gene has CDR1 SGHTA and CDR2 FQGNSA. CDR3 size: 15 residues. The CDR3: CASSYGTGSGTEAFF. DNA of the CDR3: TGTGCCAGCAGCTACGGGACAGGGTCGGGCACTGAAGCTTTCTTT. Filled out from reference TRBV7-2 and TRBJ1-1, the complete variable domain reads GAGVSQSPSNKVTEKGKDVELRCDPISGHTALYWYRQSLGQGLEFLIYFQGNSAPDKSGLPSDRFSAERTGGSVSTLTIQRTQQEDSAVYLCASSYGTGSGTEAFFGQGTRLTVV.

The genes are TRBV5-6 and TRBJ2-7; D is perhaps TRBD1 (6 bases). CDR3 length equals 15 residues. Germline CDR1 reads SGHDT; CDR2 reads YYEEEE. Trimming shortened V by 1 base and J by 2 bases, and 13 bases separated the two germline ends. The CDR3 DNA follows: TGTGCCAGCAGCTTGTTTGGGGGCGCCGCCTACGAGCAGTACTTC. This encodes CASSLFGGAAYEQYF.

The V call is TRBV5-1, the J call TRBJ2-6, with TRBD2 matching over 9 bases. The CDR3 runs 20 residues. Germline-derived CDR1 and CDR2 are SGHRS and YFSETQ. The junction had 14 bases not matched to a gene; V was cut back by 4 bases and J by 0 bases. CDR3 bases: TGCGCCAGCAGCCCACGGGACTTAATAGCGGGAGACTCTGGGGCCAACGTCCTGACTTTC. This sequence encodes CASSPRDLIAGDSGANVLTF.

The V call is TRBV19, the J call TRBJ2-7; TRBD2 matches 12 bases. With V trimmed by 4 bases and J by 7 bases, 8 bases remained unmatched. CDR1 LNHDA and CDR2 SQIVND come from the germline V gene (reference sequence). The CDR3 consists of 15 residues. The CDR3 sequence is CASSTRTSGAIEQYF. The CDR3 region has the DNA TGTGCCAGTAGTACGCGGACTAGCGGGGCGATAGAGCAGTACTTC. Combining the CDR3 with reference TRBV19 and TRBJ2-7 gives the whole variable domain DGGITQSPKYLFRKEGQNVTLSCEQNLNHDAMYWYRQDPGQGLRLIYYSQIVNDFQKGDIAEGYSVSREKKESFPLTVTSAQKNPTAFYLCASSTRTSGAIEQYFGPGTRLTVT.

For this clone: Other DNA sequences of this sample code for an identical CDR3. V gene TRBV11-2 combines with J gene TRBJ2-3; D not certain. Between the trimmed V and J ends, which lost 5 bases and 6 bases, there was a span of 9 bases. Germline loops: CDR1 SGHAT, CDR2 FQNNGV. The CDR3 has 12 residues. CDR3 in DNA: TGTGCCAGCAGCCTGGGCCGGGATACGCAGTATTTT. Its translation is CASSLGRDTQYF.

The V call is TRBV5-1, the J call TRBJ1-2; D may be TRBD1 (5 bases). Germline-derived CDR1 and CDR2 are SGHRS and YFSETQ. The CDR3 contains 13 residues. V was cut by 0 bases and J by 8 bases, with 11 bases left in between. CDR3 sequence (DNA): TGCGCCAGCAGCTTGGGGCAGGGCGGAGGCTACACCTTC. Translated, it gives CASSLGQGGGYTF.

The J gene is TRBJ1-2, the V gene TRBV29-1; 8 bases fit TRBD1. The CDR3 totals 14 residues. Germline CDR1 reads SQVTM; CDR2 reads ANQGSEA. J was trimmed by 0 bases and V by 6 bases; bases with no gene match: 6. In nucleotides, the CDR3 is TGCAGCGTCCCGATACAGGGGGCTAACTATGGCTACACCTTC. Residues: CSVPIQGANYGYTF. The full variable domain, with the rest looked up from reference TRBV29-1 and TRBJ1-2, is SAVISQKPSRDICQRGTSLTIQCQVDSQVTMMFWYRQQPGQSLTLIATANQGSEATYESGFVIDKFPISRPNLTFSTLTVSNMSPEDSSIYLCSVPIQGANYGYTFGSGTRLTVV.

The count of this clone is one. The chain combines TRBV3-1 (or the pseudogene TRBV3-2) with TRBJ1-2, with a possible D match to TRBD1 (5 bases). CDR1 is LGHDT and CDR2 is YNNKEL in the germline V gene (reference sequence). Between the trimmed V and J ends, which lost 4 bases and 5 bases, there was a span of 14 bases. There are 14 residues in the CDR3. In DNA form, the CDR3 reads TGTGCCAGCAGCCTGGACGACAGAAGGTATGGCTACACCTTC. Translation gives CASSLDDRRYGYTF.

V gene TRBV21-1 combines with J gene TRBJ1-2; TRBD1 is the table's D call and was not checked against the DNA. TRBV21-1 is flagged as a pseudogene. The CDR3 has 18 amino acids. DNA of the CDR3: TGTGCCAGCAGCAAAGACCCGACAACAGGGGGCAAAAACTATGGCTACACCTTC. As protein: CASSKDPTTGGKNYGYTF.